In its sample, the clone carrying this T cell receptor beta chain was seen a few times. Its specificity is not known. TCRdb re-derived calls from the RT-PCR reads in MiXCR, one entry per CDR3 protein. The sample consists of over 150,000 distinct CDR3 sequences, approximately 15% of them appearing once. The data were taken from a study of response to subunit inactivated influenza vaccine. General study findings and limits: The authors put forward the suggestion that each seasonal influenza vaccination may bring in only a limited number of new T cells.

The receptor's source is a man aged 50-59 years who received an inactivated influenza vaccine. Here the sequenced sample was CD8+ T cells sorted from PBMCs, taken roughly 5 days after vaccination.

CDR3 nucleotide sequence: TGTGCCAGCTCGTCTATTGGTTACGAGCAGTACTTC. As protein: CASSSIGYEQYF. V gene TRBV7-9 combines with J gene TRBJ2-7; D not certain. V was shortened by 8 bases and J by 4 bases, with 12 bases between the two germline ends. CDR1 and CDR2 (germline): SEHNR, FQNEAQ (reference sequence). This CDR3 contains 12 residues.